Given below is one T cell receptor (beta chain) in context. The data derive from a study of T cell responses to AZD1222 COVID-19 vaccine. CDR1 SGHNT and CDR2 YYREEE come from the germline V gene (reference sequence). The CDR3 covers 12 residues. Trimming left V 0 bases short and J 11 bases short, with 9 bases between. Assay used: immunoSEQ multiplex PCR; TCRdb lists only in-frame clones, some missing. In the table there are roughly 76,000 clones, roughly 90% of which are singletons. The TCR comes from an adult in good health. Source: peripheral blood, taken on day 0 of AZD1222 vaccination. The rearrangement links TRBV5-4 to TRBJ1-5; D not resolved. CDR3 in DNA: TGTGCCAGCAGCTTGGACGGACGGGCCCAGCATTTT. It specifies CASSLDGRAQHF.